These 7 T cell receptor beta chains share one sample of origin, sequenced in a study of technical replicates of blood from several donors. Produced via immunoSEQ multiplex PCR; TCRdb's table is partial and in-frame only. Of 12,000 or so clones in the sample, around nine tenths were seen once. Specimen: PBMCs. The receptors stem from a human donor in good health.

The chain is built from TRBV5-1 and TRBJ2-7; TRBD2 agrees at 8 bases. Germline V gives CDR1 SGHRS, CDR2 YFSETQ. V lost 0 bases, J lost 0 bases, and 8 bases stayed unmatched. The CDR3 sequence is 17 residues long. As DNA, the CDR3 is TGCGCCAGCAGCTTGGCCTATCGGCGGGAGGACTCCTACGAGCAGTACTTC. Residues: CASSLAYRREDSYEQYF.

This chain links TRBV4-1 with TRBJ1-2; D is unresolved. This CDR3 region has 14 residues. The ends were cut back, 0 bases at V and 2 bases at J, with 7 bases in the middle. In germline, CDR1 is MGHRA, CDR2 YSYEKL. In DNA, the CDR3 is TGCGCCAGCAGCCAAGAGTCAGGAAACTATGGCTACACCTTC. Translating gives CASSQESGNYGYTF.

The V and J genes are TRBV30 and TRBJ2-1; D gene unclear. CDR3 length: 10 residues. V was cut by 7 bases and J by 8 bases, with 9 bases left in between. CDR1 is GTSNPN, CDR2 SVGIG, per germline (reference sequence). The CDR3 here is CASRSHEQFF. The CDR3 DNA reads as TGTGCCTCTAGGAGCCATGAGCAGTTCTTC.

The chain recombines TRBV25-1 with TRBJ2-7, with D possibly TRBD1 on 5 matching bases. The CDR3 runs 16 residues. V lost 3 bases and J 5 bases, leaving 20 bases between the germline ends. The V gene's germline CDR1 is MGHDK and CDR2 SYGVNS. The CDR3: CASSDFGQGITNEQYF. In DNA, the CDR3 is TGTGCCAGCAGTGATTTCGGGCAGGGAATCACCAACGAGCAGTACTTC.

The CDR3 loop is CASSPQTGASSYNEQFF. The CDR3 DNA sequence: TGTGCCAGCAGCCCCCAGACAGGGGCGAGCTCCTACAATGAGCAGTTCTTC. The chain combines TRBV7-6 with TRBJ2-1; 8 positions agree with TRBD1. The CDR3 is made up of 17 amino acids. The germline V gene encodes CDR1 SGHVS and CDR2 FNYEAQ. Trimming removed 5 bases from V and 0 bases from J; junction bases left unmatched: 9.

The J gene is TRBJ2-3, the V gene TRBV9; TRBD2 agrees at 11 bases. Germline values: CDR1 SGDLS, CDR2 YYNGEE. Trimming removed 3 bases from V and 3 bases from J; junction bases left unmatched: 9. The CDR3 length is 17 residues. The CDR3 region has the DNA TGTGCCAGCAGCGAGCCCTTCAGACTAGCGGGAACAGATACGCAGTATTTT. Protein sequence: CASSEPFRLAGTDTQYF.

This chain joins TRBV28 and TRBJ2-7, with TRBD1 matching over 8 bases. The CDR3 contains 15 residues. The trim removed 7 bases at V and 7 bases at J, leaving 15 bases unmatched. Looked up from germline, CDR1 is MDHEN and CDR2 is SYDVKM. The CDR3 protein is CASTPEDRVAWEQYF. The CDR3 nucleotides read TGTGCCAGCACTCCTGAGGACAGGGTTGCGTGGGAGCAGTACTTC.